This T cell receptor (beta chain) is from a study of OX40 agonist ivuxolimab in advanced cancers. The method was immunoSEQ multiplex PCR; TCRdb's version includes in-frame clones alone and lacks a portion of them. The sample includes 45,000 to 70,000 clones, around nine tenths of them seen just once. The trim removed 4 bases at V and 1 base at J, leaving 5 bases unmatched. This CDR3 has 15 residues. Germline lookup yields CDR1 MNHNS and CDR2 SASEGT. This chain links TRBV6-1 with TRBJ1-1, with TRBD1 matching 8 bases. This clonotype was sampled from an adult with an advanced solid tumor such as melanoma, head and neck, liver or kidney cancer. Sequences were derived from CD4+ or CD8+ T cells sorted from blood, sampled in a trial of the OX40 agonist ivuxolimab. DNA of the CDR3: TGTGCCAGCAGTGCTAACAGGGGGGCGAACACTGAAGCTTTCTTT. This sequence encodes CASSANRGANTEAFF.